The T cell receptor beta chain under discussion was sequenced for a study of cytotoxic CD8 clonotypes in ibrutinib-treated CLL. Study-level background: Partial response was seen in some 24 patients and complete response in 2; after median roughly six years, around 15 stayed remitted, 12 progressed. Response samples followed a median roughly 13 months of treatment, range 6 to 36.

General study findings and limits: An increase in clonality occurred at ibrutinib response, followed by a return toward baseline at progression. Higher circulating CD8+ T-cell counts strongly accompanied higher baseline clonality, above age-matched healthy donors.

Profiled with immunoSEQ multiplex PCR; TCRdb holds only in-frame clones, not every one. Of almost 250,000 clones in the sample, 70% are singletons; the top ten hold approximately 15%. CDR1 is KGHSH and CDR2 is LQKENI in the germline V gene. This CDR3 spans 17 amino acids. V shed 6 bases and J shed 0 bases, with 18 bases lying between them. This clone appeared once. As yet, its antigen is unknown. This rearrangement joins TRBV18 to TRBJ1-5; no clear D gene. The clonotype comes from a human donor with chronic lymphocytic leukemia. Sequenced material: PBMCs, taken after 24 months of ibrutinib treatment. The CDR3 reads CASSAGTLFSSNQPQHF. The CDR3 region has the DNA TGTGCCAGCTCCGCGGGCACTTTATTTAGTAGCAATCAGCCCCAGCATTTT.